A single sample gave rise to the 5 T cell receptor beta chains below, sequenced in a study of PD-1 blockade in classical Hodgkin lymphoma. Data came from immunoSEQ multiplex PCR; TCRdb stores just in-frame clones and leaves some out. The sample records about 36,000 clones, 69% being singletons. Each patient relapsed following autologous stem cell transplantation, and prior brentuximab vedotin exposure differed. Specimen: peripheral blood mononuclear cells (PBMCs), collected before the second cycle of nivolumab. All receptors derive from a human donor with classical Hodgkin lymphoma.

In its sample, this clone was seen once. The genes are TRBV4-2 and TRBJ1-6; the match to TRBD1 covers 12 bases. Looked up from germline, CDR1 is LGHNA and CDR2 is YNFKEQ. This CDR3 is built from 22 residues. The V and J ends lost 4 bases and 4 bases, in that order; junction bases with no gene match: 20. CDR3 sequence: CASSPLKLTGTGGSPYNSPLHF. CDR3 sequence (DNA): TGTGCCAGCAGCCCCTTGAAACTAACCGGGACAGGGGGCTCCCCTTATAATTCACCCCTCCACTTT.

This chain connects TRBV10-3 to TRBJ2-5; 7 bases are shared with TRBD2. Trimming removed 8 bases from V and 4 bases from J; junction bases left unmatched: 7. Germline V gene lookup returns CDR1 ENHRY and CDR2 SYGVKD. The CDR3 runs 13 residues. The CDR3 DNA reads as TGTGCCATCGGGGAAGCGGGATTAGAGACCCAGTACTTC. Amino acid sequence: CAIGEAGLETQYF.

The V and J genes are TRBV19 and TRBJ1-5; the D gene is possibly TRBD1 (6 bases). CDR3 size: 14 residues. V was clipped by 8 bases and J by 2 bases, with 13 bases between them. Germline CDR1 reads LNHDA; CDR2 reads SQIVND (reference sequence). CDR3 sequence: CASEQGNGNQPQHF. The CDR3 DNA follows: TGTGCCAGTGAACAGGGTAACGGCAATCAGCCCCAGCATTTT.

This clone was picked up one time. The chain is built from TRBV4-3 and TRBJ2-5; 8 nucleotides match TRBD1. The CDR3 runs to 14 residues. Trimming at V came to 2 bases and at J to 4 bases, leaving 3 bases not matched to a gene. In germline, CDR1 is LGHNA, CDR2 YSLEER. CDR3 sequence reads: CASSQPGQGETQYF. DNA for the CDR3: TGCGCCAGCAGCCAACCTGGACAGGGAGAGACCCAGTACTTC.

This chain uses TRBV12-5 with TRBJ2-1; D might be TRBD1 or TRBD2, each matching 7 bases. Trimming took 5 bases from V and 5 from J, leaving 19 bases between them. CDR1 is LGHNT and CDR2 is FRNRAP in the germline V gene. CDR3 length equals 16 residues. This chain's CDR3 is CASGQGGHLGNNEQFF. The CDR3 bases are TGTGCTAGTGGTCAGGGGGGGCACCTAGGGAACAATGAGCAGTTCTTC. Together with reference TRBV12-5 and TRBJ2-1, the CDR3 gives the full variable domain: DARVTQTPRHKVTEMGQEVTMRCQPILGHNTVFWYRQTMMQGLELLAYFRNRAPLDDSGMPKDRFSAEMPDATLATLKIQPSEPRDSAVYFCASGQGGHLGNNEQFFGPGTRLTVL.